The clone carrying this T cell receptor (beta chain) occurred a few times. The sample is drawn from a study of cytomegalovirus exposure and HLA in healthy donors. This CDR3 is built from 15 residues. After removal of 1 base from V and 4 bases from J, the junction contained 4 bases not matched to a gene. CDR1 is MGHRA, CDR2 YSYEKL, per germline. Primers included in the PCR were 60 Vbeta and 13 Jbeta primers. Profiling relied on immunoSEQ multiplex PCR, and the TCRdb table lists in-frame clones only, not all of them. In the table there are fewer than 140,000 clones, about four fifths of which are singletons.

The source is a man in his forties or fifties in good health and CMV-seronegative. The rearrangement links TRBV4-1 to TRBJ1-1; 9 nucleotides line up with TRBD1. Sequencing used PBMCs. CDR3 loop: CASSQVGTGFTEAFF. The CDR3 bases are TGCGCCAGCAGCCAAGTTGGGACAGGGTTCACTGAAGCTTTCTTT.